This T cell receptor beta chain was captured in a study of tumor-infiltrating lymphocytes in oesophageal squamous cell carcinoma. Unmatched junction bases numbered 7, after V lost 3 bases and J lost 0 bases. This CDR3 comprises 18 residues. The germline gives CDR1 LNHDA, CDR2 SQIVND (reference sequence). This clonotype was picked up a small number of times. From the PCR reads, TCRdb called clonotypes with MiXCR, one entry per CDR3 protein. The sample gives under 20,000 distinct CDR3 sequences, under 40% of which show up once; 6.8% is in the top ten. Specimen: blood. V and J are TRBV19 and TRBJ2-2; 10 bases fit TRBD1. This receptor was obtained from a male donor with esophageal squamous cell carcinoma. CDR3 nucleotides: TGTGCCAGTAGTATGGGACAGGGGCGATACTCGAACACCGGGGAGCTGTTTTTT. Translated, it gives CASSMGQGRYSNTGELFF.